The rows below give T cell receptor beta chains drawn from one sample of a study of shared clonotypes between healthy human individuals. Profiling relied on immunoSEQ multiplex PCR, and the TCRdb table lists in-frame clones only, not all of them. The sample has roughly 1,500,000 clones, less than 99% seen once. The source material was naive CD4+ T cells sorted from blood. The receptors originated from a man younger than 45 in good health. The CDR3 runs from the conserved cysteine through the conserved F or W. D genes are given only for firm matches. The size field is filled for only some rows; it gives once, few, many or a size class.

-	-	12	TRBJ2-7	TRBV5-1	CASRNDPSEQYF	TGCGCCAGCAGAAACGATCCGTCGGAGCAGTACTTC
-	-	15	TRBJ2-3	TRBV7-2	CASSLRRAYTDTQYF	TGTGCCAGCAGCTTAAGGCGGGCTTACACAGATACGCAGTATTTT
-	once	11	TRBJ1-2	TRBV20-1	CSVYLTPGYTF	TGCAGTGTTTACCTTACTCCTGGCTACACCTTC
-	-	15	TRBJ1-1	TRBV15	CATSRDVGVNTEAFF	TGTGCCACCAGCAGAGATGTGGGGGTCAACACTGAAGCTTTCTTT
-	-	13	TRBJ2-5	TRBV6-1	CASSETIGETQYF	TGTGCCAGCAGTGAAACCATTGGGGAGACCCAGTACTTC
-	-	12	TRBJ2-5	TRBV18	CASSPLEETQYF	TGTGCCAGCTCACCACTCGAAGAGACCCAGTACTTC
-	-	12	TRBJ2-7	TRBV6-5	CASSYTGYEQYF	TGTGCCAGCAGTTACACTGGTTACGAGCAGTACTTC
-	-	15	TRBJ2-2	TRBV6-1	CASSVSGSNTGELFF	TGTGCCAGCAGTGTGTCAGGGTCGAACACCGGGGAGCTGTTTTTT
TRBD2	-	15	TRBJ2-5	TRBV5-5	CASSLTSGRAETQYF	TGTGCCAGCAGTTTGACTAGCGGGAGGGCAGAGACCCAGTACTTC
-	once	15	TRBJ2-2	TRBV5-1	CASSLVSGNTGELFF	TGCGCCAGCAGCTTGGTGTCGGGGAACACCGGGGAGCTGTTTTTT
TRBD2	-	14	TRBJ2-7	TRBV9	CASSGHSGSYEQYF	TGTGCCAGCAGCGGACACAGCGGGAGCTACGAGCAGTACTTC
TRBD2	-	19	TRBJ2-1	TRBV9	CASRRLLAGGVRSYNEQFF	TGTGCCAGCCGACGACTCTTAGCGGGAGGGGTTCGCTCCTACAATGAGCAGTTCTTC
-	once	15	TRBJ2-7	TRBV4-1	CASSQPDRGTYEQYF	TGCGCCAGCAGCCAGCCTGACAGAGGAACCTACGAGCAGTACTTC
-	-	11	TRBJ2-7	TRBV7-9	CASSSEDEQYF	TGTGCCAGCAGCTCGGAAGACGAGCAGTACTTC
-	-	15	TRBJ2-7	TRBV7-2	CASSLAGSRSYEQYF	TGTGCCAGCAGCTTAGCAGGGTCTAGATCCTACGAGCAGTACTTC
-	-	16	TRBJ2-7	TRBV2	CASSEAPRVPNYEQYF	TGTGCCAGCAGTGAAGCGCCGAGGGTACCCAACTACGAGCAGTACTTC
TRBD2	-	15	TRBJ2-3	TRBV5-4	CASGGGSDSTDTQYF	TGTGCCAGCGGGGGGGGTAGCGATAGCACAGATACGCAGTATTTT
-	-	13	TRBJ2-3	TRBV7-2	CASSFGSGDTQYF	TGTGCCAGCAGCTTCGGGTCAGGAGATACGCAGTATTTT
TRBD1	-	16	TRBJ2-5	TRBV4-3	CASSQGQGRIGETQYF	TGCGCCAGCAGCCAGGGACAGGGGAGGATCGGTGAGACCCAGTACTTC
-	-	15	TRBJ2-7	TRBV9	CASSVAAQGSGEQYF	TGTGCCAGCAGCGTAGCTGCGCAGGGGTCGGGCGAGCAGTACTTC
-	-	14	TRBJ1-5	TRBV5-6	CASSLGRGGQPQHF	TGTGCCAGCAGCTTGGGTAGGGGCGGTCAGCCCCAGCATTTT
-	-	11	TRBJ2-5	TRBV7-8	CASSLIETQYF	TGTGCCAGCAGCTTAATAGAGACCCAGTACTTC